This T cell receptor beta chain came from a study of human T cells and chemical hapten exposure. Study in general: The scalp of each patient received a weekly diphenylcyclopropenone dose for the full roughly 24-week study. Diagnoses of alopecia areata, totalis or universalis occurred in mostly female patients.

MiXCR was run by TCRdb on the RACE reads, yielding one entry per CDR3 protein. The table has 100,000 or so distinct CDR3 sequences, approximately 10% seen once. Study-wide findings and caveats: Counts of TCRs above 1 in 1000 frequency stayed unchanged with DPC sensitization.

As to time point: patch test 2, 6 weeks after DPC sensitization. Treatment noted: therapeutic diphenylcyclopropenone sensitization with weekly scalp DPC. This clonotype occurred a few times. The antigen is unknown. This CDR3 spans 14 amino acids. Germline CDR1 reads LGHDT; CDR2 reads YNNKEL (reference sequence). The V end lost 4 bases, the J end lost 1 base, and 9 bases lay between the germline ends. This sequence originates from a man between 35 and 55 years old with alopecia areata. Some clones in this sample may be carry-over from other donors' samples. Specimen: whole blood, collected in connection with sensitization to the hapten diphenylcyclopropenone (DPC). The chain employs TRBV3-1 and TRBJ2-3; no clear D gene. CDR3 in amino acids: CASSPRVRTDTQYF. CDR3 nucleotides: TGTGCCAGCAGCCCCCGGGTACGCACAGATACGCAGTATTTT.